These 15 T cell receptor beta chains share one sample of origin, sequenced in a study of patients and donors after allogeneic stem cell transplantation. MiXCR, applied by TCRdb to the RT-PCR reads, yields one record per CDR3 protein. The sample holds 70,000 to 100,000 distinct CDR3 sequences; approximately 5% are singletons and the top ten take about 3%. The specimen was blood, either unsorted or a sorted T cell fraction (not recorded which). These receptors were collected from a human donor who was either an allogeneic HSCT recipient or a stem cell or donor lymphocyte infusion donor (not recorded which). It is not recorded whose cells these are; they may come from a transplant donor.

This CDR3 reads CASSVGVPGNEKLFF. The CDR3 DNA reads as TGTGCCAGCAGCGTCGGGGTGCCGGGTAATGAAAAACTGTTTTTT. The genes are TRBV9 and TRBJ1-4; D not certain. Between the trimmed V and J ends, which lost 2 bases and 4 bases, there was a span of 12 bases. The CDR3 extends over 15 amino acids. CDR1 is SGDLS and CDR2 is YYNGEE in the germline V gene.

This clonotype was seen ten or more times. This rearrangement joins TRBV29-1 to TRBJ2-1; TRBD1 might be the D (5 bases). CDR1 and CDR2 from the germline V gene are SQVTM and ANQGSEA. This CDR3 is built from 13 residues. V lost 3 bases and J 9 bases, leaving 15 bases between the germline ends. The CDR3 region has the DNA TGCAGCGTTGACAGGGCAGGGCCGGGTGAGCAGTTCTTC. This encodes CSVDRAGPGEQFF.

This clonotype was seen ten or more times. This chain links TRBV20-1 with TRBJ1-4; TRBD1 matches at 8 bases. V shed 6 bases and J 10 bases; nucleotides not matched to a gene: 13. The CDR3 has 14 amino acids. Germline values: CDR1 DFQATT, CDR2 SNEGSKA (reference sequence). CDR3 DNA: TGCAGTGCACTAGGCGAGACAGGGGATGTAAAACTGTTTTTT. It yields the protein CSALGETGDVKLFF.

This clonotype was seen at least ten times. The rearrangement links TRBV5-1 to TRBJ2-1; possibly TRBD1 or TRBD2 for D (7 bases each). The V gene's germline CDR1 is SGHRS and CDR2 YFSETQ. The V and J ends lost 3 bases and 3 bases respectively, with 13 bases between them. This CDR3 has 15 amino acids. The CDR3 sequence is CASSSQGGVYNEQFF. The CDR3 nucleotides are TGCGCCAGCAGCTCGCAGGGGGGGGTCTACAATGAGCAGTTCTTC.

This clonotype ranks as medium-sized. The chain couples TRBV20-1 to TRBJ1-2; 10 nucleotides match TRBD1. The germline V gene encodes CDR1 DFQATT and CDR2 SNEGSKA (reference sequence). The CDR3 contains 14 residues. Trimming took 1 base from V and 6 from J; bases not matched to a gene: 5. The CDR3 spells CSARGRQGAHGYTF. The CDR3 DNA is TGCAGTGCTAGAGGCAGACAGGGGGCTCATGGCTACACCTTC.

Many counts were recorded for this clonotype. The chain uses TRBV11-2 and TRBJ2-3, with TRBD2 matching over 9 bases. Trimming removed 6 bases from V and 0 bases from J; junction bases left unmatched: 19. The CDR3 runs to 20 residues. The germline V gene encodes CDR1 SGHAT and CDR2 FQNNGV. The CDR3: CASRLPSGTSNGSSTDTQYF. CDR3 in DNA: TGTGCCAGCAGGCTCCCTAGCGGGACTTCGAACGGTAGTAGCACAGATACGCAGTATTTT.

The CDR3 region is CASSRGRTAGEKLFF. The CDR3 nucleotides read TGTGCCAGCAGCCGGGGGCGCACCGCGGGTGAAAAACTGTTTTTT. This rearrangement joins TRBV11-2 to TRBJ1-4, with D possibly matching TRBD1 (6 bases). V lost 5 bases to trimming and J lost 7 bases, with 17 bases between them. In germline, CDR1 is SGHAT, CDR2 FQNNGV. The CDR3 length is 15 residues. Together with reference TRBV11-2 and TRBJ1-4, the CDR3 gives the full variable domain: EAGVAQSPRYKIIEKRQSVAFWCNPISGHATLYWYQQILGQGPKLLIQFQNNGVVDDSQLPKDRFSAERLKGVDSTLKIQPAKLEDSAVYLCASSRGRTAGEKLFFGSGTQLSVL.

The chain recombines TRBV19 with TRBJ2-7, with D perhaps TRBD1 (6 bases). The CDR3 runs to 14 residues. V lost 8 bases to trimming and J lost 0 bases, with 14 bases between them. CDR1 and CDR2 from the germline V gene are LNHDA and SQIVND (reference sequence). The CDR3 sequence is CASRQDSSSYEQYF. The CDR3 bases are TGTGCCAGTCGCCAGGACAGTAGCTCCTACGAGCAGTACTTC.

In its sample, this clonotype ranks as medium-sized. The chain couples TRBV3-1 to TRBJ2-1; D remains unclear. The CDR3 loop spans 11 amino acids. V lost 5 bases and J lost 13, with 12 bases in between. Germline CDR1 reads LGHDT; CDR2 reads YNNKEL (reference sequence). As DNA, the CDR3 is TGTGCCAGCAGCTTAAAGGCTGAACAGTTCTTC. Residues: CASSLKAEQFF.

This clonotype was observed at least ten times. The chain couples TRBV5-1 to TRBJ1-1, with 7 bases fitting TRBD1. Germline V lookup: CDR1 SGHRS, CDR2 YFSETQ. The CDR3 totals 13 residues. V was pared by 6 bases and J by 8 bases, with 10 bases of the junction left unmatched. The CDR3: CASNQQGLGEAFF. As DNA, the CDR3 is TGCGCCAGCAACCAACAGGGGTTGGGGGAAGCTTTCTTT.

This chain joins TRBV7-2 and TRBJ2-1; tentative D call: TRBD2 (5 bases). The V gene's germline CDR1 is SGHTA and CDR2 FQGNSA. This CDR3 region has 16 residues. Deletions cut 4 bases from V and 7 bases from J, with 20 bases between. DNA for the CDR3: TGTGCCAGCAGCTCACCAGACTCCTACCGGAGGAATGAGCAGTTCTTC. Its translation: CASSSPDSYRRNEQFF.

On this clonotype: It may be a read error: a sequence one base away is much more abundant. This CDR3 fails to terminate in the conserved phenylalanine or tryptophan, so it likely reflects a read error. CDR3 DNA sequence: TGTGCCAGCAGTGTGGTCGGGGCCCCGCTGGGCACAGATACGCAGTATCTT. Residues: CASSVVGAPLGTDTQYL. V gene TRBV28 combines with J gene TRBJ2-3, with D perhaps matching TRBD1 or TRBD2 (5 bases each). CDR3 length: 17 amino acids. V shed 5 bases and J shed 1 base, with 19 bases lying between them. CDR1 and CDR2 from the germline V gene are MDHEN and SYDVKM.

The CDR3, as DNA: TGTGCCAGCAGTGAAGGGCAGGGGGCGGCTGGCTACACCTTC. It is translated as CASSEGQGAAGYTF. The chain joins TRBV2 to TRBJ1-2, with 8 positions matching TRBD1. CDR1 and CDR2 from the germline V gene are SNHLY and FYNNEI. This CDR3 comprises 14 residues. V shed 1 base, J shed 7 bases, and the junction held 5 bases outside the gene matches.

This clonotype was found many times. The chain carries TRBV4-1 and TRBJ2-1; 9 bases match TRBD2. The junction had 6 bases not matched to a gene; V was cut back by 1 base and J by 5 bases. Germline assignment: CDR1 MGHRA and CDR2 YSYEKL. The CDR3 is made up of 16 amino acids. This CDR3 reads CASSQVVAGAHNEQFF. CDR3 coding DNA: TGCGCCAGCAGCCAAGTTGTAGCGGGGGCCCACAATGAGCAGTTCTTC.

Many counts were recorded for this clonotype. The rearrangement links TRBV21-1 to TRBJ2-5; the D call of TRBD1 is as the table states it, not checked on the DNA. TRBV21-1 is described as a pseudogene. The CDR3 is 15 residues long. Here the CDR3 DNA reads TGTGCCAGCAGCAAACGGGAACAGTGGATCGAGACCCAGTACTTC. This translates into CASSKREQWIETQYF.